The clone carrying this TCR beta chain is labeled medium-sized (0.01 to 0.1%). Its cognate antigen is unknown. This entry comes from a study of spatial heterogeneity in lung cancer. The study, taken as a whole, reports: The number of expanded tumor alpha and beta chains correlated with mutation number.

As for time point: sample taken at primary tumor resection. The 55 to 90 donors had untreated early-stage non-small cell lung cancer. Every individual TCR cDNA molecule carried its own unique molecular identifier, which allowed correction of PCR and sequencing errors. TCRdb independently ran MiXCR on the 5' RACE reads; one entry per CDR3 protein. The top ten clones hold more than 25% of a sample with approximately 2,500 distinct CDR3 sequences, approximately 8% of them seen once. Looked up from germline, CDR1 is SGHRS and CDR2 is YFSETQ. Trimming stripped 1 base from V and 5 bases from J, with 9 bases between. This CDR3 is built from 13 residues.

The material was lung tumor tissue, obtained at surgery. The V gene is TRBV5-1, the J gene TRBJ1-1, with TRBD1 as a possible D gene (5 bases). The clonotype originates from a male donor with early-stage non-small cell lung cancer. The CDR3 DNA sequence: TGCGCCAGCAGCTTGACAGCAGGGACTGAAGCTTTCTTT. Translation gives CASSLTAGTEAFF.